This T cell receptor (beta chain) was sequenced during a study of breast tumors, draining lymph nodes, adjacent tissues. Notes on the study in general: Most tumor T cells seemingly derive from lymph node, then expand in tumor. Tumors had less TCR diversity than lymph nodes, more than nontumor tissue.

The lymph nodes were axillary draining lymph nodes from breast cancer patients. The V gene's germline CDR1 is LGHDT and CDR2 YNNKEL (reference sequence). V dropped 3 bases and J dropped 7; count of bases not matched to a gene: 7. The CDR3 contains 16 residues. This clonotype was observed a single time. The antigen is not known. TCRdb re-called the multiplex PCR reads with MiXCR, one entry per CDR3 protein. The sample lists hundreds of thousands of distinct CDR3 sequences, about 32% occurring once. The chain uses TRBV3-1 and TRBJ2-7; 15 bases fit TRBD2. The sequence derives from a female donor with breast cancer. Some clones in this sample may be carry-over from other donors' samples. The sequenced sample consisted of axillary lymph node tissue. The CDR3, as DNA: TGTGCCAGCAGCCACTGGACTAGCGGGAGGGCGGGTGAGCAGTACTTC. Translation gives CASSHWTSGRAGEQYF.